This TCR beta chain originates from a study of Ad26.COV2.S vaccination and SARS-CoV-2 variants. Study-level background: The authors gave Ad26.COV2.S intramuscularly, either once or twice 56 days apart.

The study, taken as a whole, reports: Total T cell responses, in the TCR breadth and depth analyses, may have been underestimated. After vaccination, substantial breadth of spike-specific CD8+ and CD4+ responses was reported.

V was pared by 5 bases and J by 0 bases, with 10 bases of the junction left unmatched. Germline loops: CDR1 SEHNR, CDR2 FQNEAQ (reference sequence). The CDR3 runs to 17 residues. For this clone: As yet, its antigen is unknown.

Assay used: immunoSEQ multiplex PCR; TCRdb lists only in-frame clones, some missing. The repertoire consists of about 680,000 clones, with about 89% occurring once and the leading ten covering approximately 1.5%. The treatment: some 19 received Ad26.COV2.S at low or high dose, single or two shots; a few received placebo; per-sample allocation not given. It was on day 63 after the first vaccine or placebo injection that samples were taken. Vaccination employed an Ad26 vector expressing the Wuhan-strain SARS-CoV-2 spike. The rearrangement uses TRBV7-9 and TRBJ1-1; 9 nucleotides agree with TRBD1. This clonotype was sampled from a person aged 18-65 years who received the Ad26.COV2.S COVID-19 vaccine or a placebo. Here the sequenced sample was peripheral blood, taken in a trial of Ad26.COV2.S vaccine versus placebo. This CDR3 is CASSPTRDRALNTEAFF. As DNA, the CDR3 is TGTGCCAGCAGCCCCACCCGGGACAGGGCCCTGAACACTGAAGCTTTCTTT.